This record concerns one T cell receptor (beta chain) sequence. This clone came up a few times. Its target antigen remains unknown. No base quality information exists; no much larger clone differs at one position. Each collaborating institution followed its own protocols to collect whole blood in K2EDTA tubes. For TCRbeta analysis, collaborator samples were shipped as frozen whole blood, as isolated PBMCs, or as DNA extracted from either sample type. The CDR3 goes from the cysteine to the phenylalanine over 13 residues. Of the read, only the CDR3 DNA is kept; its 39 bases are in frame from base 1. Between the V and J ends, shortened by 6 bases and 4 bases respectively, the junction contains 15 bases. The CDR1 and CDR2 encoded by the germline V gene are SQVTM and ANQGSEA. The sample belongs to a study of blood T cell repertoires in COVID-19 (dated by TCRdb to about 2020). Background on the whole study: Collaborator samples came from the United States, Italy and Spain and covered acute and convalescent phases of COVID-19. The prospective study material was composed of cDNA or gDNA derived from T cells, B-cell-depleted T cells, or PBMCs. The dataset comprised deeply sampled blood TCRbeta repertoires from subjects exposed to, actively infected with, or recovered from COVID-19. A freely available public database, intended as a resource for researchers studying the immune response to SARS-CoV-2, is where the repertoires were released. Samples were obtained from the ongoing ImmuneRACE study (first 160 participants) and from over a thousand subjects provided by 6 global collaborators. Nearly every sample came with metadata listing a de-identified subject ID, COVID-19 status, age in years and sex. Where available, HLA class I and class II types were obtained from metadata supplied by the sample provider rather than from assay-based typing. Study-level results and caveats: How much clinical and demographic metadata was included differed by source and by participant, and the metadata was provided uncurated.

TCRbeta CDR3 regions were amplified from genomic DNA using the immunoSEQ Assay, a bias-controlled multiplex PCR. Turning to the authors' computational methods: The number of nucleated cells in each sample was estimated by amplification of reference gene primers within the assay. To quantify the absolute abundance of each unique TCRbeta CDR3 rearrangement, sequence reads were collapsed and filtered. For each sample, productive Simpson clonality was calculated by taking the square root of Simpson's diversity index across productive rearrangements. TCRdb stores this immuneACCESS table with in-frame sequences only. Part of the clones is absent; in the studies checked, under half of the shortfall reflects unresolved V genes, and no reason is known for the rest. That table supplies the V and J calls and clone size; D and trimming were determined from the DNA. In this sample the table shows some 160,000 clones, about 83% of which occur a single time. Roughly 2% of the sample is in the top ten clones.

The chain links TRBV29-1 with TRBJ1-1; a weak D assignment points to TRBD1 (5 bases agree). Sequencing was done on a sample of peripheral blood. The clonotype originates from a woman over 75 with acute or convalescent COVID-19. The CDR3 region reads CSVPGPGGTEAFF. The nucleotides are TGCAGCGTACCGGGACCGGGGGGCACTGAAGCTTTCTTT.